These 17 T cell receptor beta chains came from one sample sequenced in a study of metastatic and nonmetastatic thyroid tumors. No treatment of any kind had been given to any patient before thyroid surgery. TCRdb reanalyzed the PCR reads via MiXCR. The repertoire holds 30,000 to 40,000 clones, with 15% as singletons. What was sequenced was blood. The receptors originated from a male donor with papillary thyroid cancer or a benign thyroid nodule (not recorded which). Some clones in this sample may be carry-over from other donors' samples.

This clone was recorded many times. The V gene is TRBV12-3 or TRBV12-4, the J gene TRBJ2-3, with 9 bases aligning to TRBD2. The CDR3 extends over 14 amino acids. V dropped 8 bases and J dropped 6; count of bases not matched to a gene: 9. The CDR3: CASCPSGMGDTQYF. The DNA for the CDR3 is TGTGCCAGCTGCCCTAGCGGGATGGGGGATACGCAGTATTTT.

This clone has ten or more counts. The rearrangement joins TRBV6-1 to TRBJ1-5, with D tentatively TRBD1 (5 bases). The ends were cut back, 6 bases at V and 2 bases at J, with 5 bases in the middle. Looked up from germline, CDR1 is MNHNS and CDR2 is SASEGT. The CDR3 is made up of 12 amino acids. The CDR3, as DNA: TGTGCCAGCAGACAGGGCAATCAGCCCCAGCATTTT. It yields the protein CASRQGNQPQHF.

This clone was observed at least ten times. The chain couples TRBV20-1 to TRBJ2-2; the match to TRBD2 covers 8 bases. Germline-derived CDR1 and CDR2 are DFQATT and SNEGSKA (reference sequence). CDR3 length equals 14 residues. The V and J ends lost 5 bases and 6 bases, in that order; junction bases with no gene match: 8. CDR3 nucleotides: TGCAGTGCTCTCCCGGGACTAGGGTCCGGGGAGCTGTTTTTT. Protein: CSALPGLGSGELFF.

Many counts were recorded for this clone. This chain connects TRBV29-1 to TRBJ2-7, with 8 positions matching TRBD2. J was trimmed by 2 bases and V by 5 bases; bases with no gene match: 5. The CDR3 consists of 13 residues. In germline, CDR1 is SQVTM, CDR2 ANQGSEA. CDR3 region: CSVREGQAYEQYF. CDR3 in DNA: TGCAGCGTTCGGGAGGGCCAGGCCTACGAGCAGTACTTC.

This clone was observed many times. This rearrangement joins TRBV20-1 to TRBJ2-3; D unresolved. The germline V gene has CDR1 DFQATT and CDR2 SNEGSKA (reference sequence). Deletions cut 6 bases from V and 4 bases from J, with 8 bases between. CDR3 length equals 11 residues. The CDR3 sequence: CSAPLSDTQYF. DNA of the CDR3: TGCAGTGCCCCCCTGTCAGATACGCAGTATTTT.

There are many counts of this clone. The chain recombines TRBV27 with TRBJ1-5; D is perhaps TRBD1 (6 bases). There are 14 residues in the CDR3. V lost 5 bases and J lost 7, with 15 bases in between. Germline V gene data show CDR1 as MNHEY and CDR2 as SMNVEV (reference sequence). For the CDR3, the DNA is TGTGCCAGCAGTGGCCAGGGGATAGGGCAGCCCCAGCATTTT. Amino acids: CASSGQGIGQPQHF.

The table lists this clone with many counts. The chain combines TRBV11-2 with TRBJ2-5; D may correspond to TRBD1 or TRBD2 (6 bases each). V lost 5 bases and J lost 4, with 11 bases in between. Germline V gives CDR1 SGHAT, CDR2 FQNNGV. The CDR3 covers 13 residues. For the CDR3, the DNA is TGTGCCAGCAGCAGGGGGGACCGAGAGACCCAGTACTTC. The encoded protein is CASSRGDRETQYF.

There are many counts of this clone. The CDR3 DNA sequence: TGTGCCAGCGGGGGGGAGGACGCCAAAAACATTCAGTACTTC. Translated, it gives CASGGEDAKNIQYF. The gene calls are TRBV6-1 and TRBJ2-4, with 7 bases fitting TRBD2. This CDR3 has 14 amino acids. The germline V gene encodes CDR1 MNHNS and CDR2 SASEGT. V dropped 8 bases and J dropped 1; count of bases not matched to a gene: 5.

This clone was recorded at least ten times. This chain links TRBV20-1 with TRBJ1-5; D perhaps matches TRBD1 (5 bases). From germline, CDR1 is DFQATT and CDR2 SNEGSKA (reference sequence). CDR3 length: 15 amino acids. V was shortened by 4 bases and J by 2 bases, with 15 bases between the two germline ends. The CDR3, as DNA: TGCAGTGCTATGAGGGGAAGCGAAGGCAATCAGCCCCAGCATTTT. It encodes CSAMRGSEGNQPQHF.

This clone was counted ten times or more. The chain carries TRBV7-9 and TRBJ1-2; a possible D gene is TRBD1 (6 bases). V was cut by 0 bases and J by 3 bases, with 8 bases left in between. The CDR3 loop spans 14 amino acids. In germline, CDR1 is SEHNR, CDR2 FQNEAQ (reference sequence). The CDR3 here is CASSLARGDYGYTF. The CDR3 nucleotides are TGTGCCAGCAGCTTAGCCAGGGGAGACTATGGCTACACCTTC.

A remark on this clone: This clone may be a read error of a much larger clone one base away. The chain is built from TRBV18 and TRBJ2-3; D ambiguous. Germline CDR1 reads KGHSH; CDR2 reads LQKENI. The CDR3 has 14 residues. DNA of the CDR3: TGTGCCAGCCCACCAGACCCGGGCACAGATACGCAGTATTTT. It specifies CASPPDPGTDTQYF.

This clone ranks as medium-sized. This sequence joins TRBV6-6 and TRBJ2-2; 7 bases fit TRBD2. Germline CDR1 reads MNHNY; CDR2 reads SVGAGI (reference sequence). Germline trimming cut 2 bases from V and 4 bases from J; bases unmatched to any gene: 1. The CDR3 covers 14 residues. The CDR3 DNA sequence: TGTGCCAGCAGTTACAGGGAGGGCACCGGGGAGCTGTTTTTT. This encodes CASSYREGTGELFF.

Ten or more counts support this clone. V gene TRBV6-1 combines with J gene TRBJ1-4; D call uncertain. Germline V gives CDR1 MNHNS, CDR2 SASEGT. Trimming pared 6 bases from V and 5 bases from J, leaving 10 bases between. The CDR3 loop spans 13 amino acids. The CDR3 region has the DNA TGTGCCAGCAGGGACGGAGAAAATGAAAAACTGTTTTTT. Amino acid sequence: CASRDGENEKLFF.

The chain combines TRBV7-8 with TRBJ2-2; D is unclear. This CDR3 is 15 amino acids long. V lost 1 base, J lost 3 bases, and 9 bases lay in between. CDR1 and CDR2 (germline): SGHVS, FQNEAQ. CDR3: CASSLGSLYTGELFF. Written as DNA, the CDR3 is TGTGCCAGCAGCTTAGGAAGCCTATACACCGGGGAGCTGTTTTTT.

This clone has a count of ten or more. This chain links TRBV6-2 or TRBV6-3 with TRBJ2-3; 8 bases line up with TRBD2. The V segment lost 0 bases and the J segment 6 bases; nucleotides outside the gene matches: 2. CDR3 length equals 14 residues. Germline assignment: CDR1 MNHEY and CDR2 SVGEGT. The CDR3: CASSYSPGGDTQYF. For the CDR3, the DNA is TGTGCCAGCAGTTACTCGCCGGGAGGGGATACGCAGTATTTT.

This clone was recorded at least ten times. The chain is built from TRBV28 and TRBJ1-1, with unresolved D. V was clipped by 10 bases and J by 11 bases, with 20 bases between them. Germline V gives CDR1 MDHEN, CDR2 SYDVKM. The CDR3 consists of 12 residues. Here the CDR3 reads CATKPLMMGAFF. CDR3 nucleotides: TGTGCCACCAAGCCCCTAATGATGGGGGCTTTCTTT.

In its sample, this clone was seen a few times. The genes are TRBV6-2 or TRBV6-3 and TRBJ2-7; D is ambiguous. The germline V and J ends were trimmed by 5 bases and 7 bases, with 12 bases remaining between them. The CDR3 loop spans 12 amino acids. Germline lookup yields CDR1 MNHEY and CDR2 SVGEGT. The CDR3 protein is CASSPDILEQYF. CDR3 DNA: TGTGCCAGCAGTCCCGACATTTTGGAGCAGTACTTC.